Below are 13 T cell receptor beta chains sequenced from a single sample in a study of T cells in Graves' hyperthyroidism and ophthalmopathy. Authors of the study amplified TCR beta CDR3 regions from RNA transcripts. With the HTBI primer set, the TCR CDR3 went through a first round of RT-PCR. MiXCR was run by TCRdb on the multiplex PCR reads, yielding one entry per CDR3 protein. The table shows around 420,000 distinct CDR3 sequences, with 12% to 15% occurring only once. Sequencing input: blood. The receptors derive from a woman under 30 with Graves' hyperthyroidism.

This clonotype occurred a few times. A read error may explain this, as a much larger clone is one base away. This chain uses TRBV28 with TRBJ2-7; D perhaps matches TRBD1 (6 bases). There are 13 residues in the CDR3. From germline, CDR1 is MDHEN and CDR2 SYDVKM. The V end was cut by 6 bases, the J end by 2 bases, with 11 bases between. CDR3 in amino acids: CASRIRGTYEQYF. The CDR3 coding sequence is TGTGCCAGCAGGATCAGGGGCACCTACGAGCAGTACTTC. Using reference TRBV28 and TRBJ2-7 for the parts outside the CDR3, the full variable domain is DVKVTQSSRYLVKRTGEKVFLECVQDMDHENMFWYRQDPGLGLRLIYFSYDVKMKEKGDIPEGYSVSREKKERFSLILESASTNQTSMYLCASRIRGTYEQYFGPGTRLTVT.

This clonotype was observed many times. The CDR3 loop reads CASSFGQGSYNEQFF. CDR3 nucleotide sequence: TGTGCCAGCAGTTTCGGACAGGGGTCCTACAATGAGCAGTTCTTC. The J gene is TRBJ2-1, the V gene TRBV27, with 9 bases fitting TRBD1. This CDR3 contains 15 residues. The germline CDR1 and CDR2 sequences are MNHEY and SMNVEV (reference sequence). Trimming cost V 3 bases and J 1 base; bases outside gene matches: 1.

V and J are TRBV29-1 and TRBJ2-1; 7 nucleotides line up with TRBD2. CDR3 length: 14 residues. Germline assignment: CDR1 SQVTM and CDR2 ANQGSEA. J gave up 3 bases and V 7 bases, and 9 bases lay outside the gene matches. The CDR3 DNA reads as TGCAGCGCCGGGACCCCGGGGGGCTACAATGAGCAGTTCTTC. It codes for CSAGTPGGYNEQFF.

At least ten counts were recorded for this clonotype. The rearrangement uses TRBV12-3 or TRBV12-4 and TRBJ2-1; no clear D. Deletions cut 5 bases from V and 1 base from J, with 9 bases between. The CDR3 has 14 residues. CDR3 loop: CASSGSGSYNEQFF. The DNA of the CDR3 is TGTGCCAGCAGTGGTAGTGGGTCCTACAATGAGCAGTTCTTC.

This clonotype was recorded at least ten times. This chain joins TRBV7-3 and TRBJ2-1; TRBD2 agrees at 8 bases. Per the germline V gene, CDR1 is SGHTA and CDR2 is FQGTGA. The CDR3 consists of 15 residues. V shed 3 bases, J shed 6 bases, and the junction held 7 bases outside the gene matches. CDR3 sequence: CASSFTAGGINEQFF. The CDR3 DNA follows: TGTGCCAGCAGCTTTACCGCGGGAGGTATCAATGAGCAGTTCTTC.

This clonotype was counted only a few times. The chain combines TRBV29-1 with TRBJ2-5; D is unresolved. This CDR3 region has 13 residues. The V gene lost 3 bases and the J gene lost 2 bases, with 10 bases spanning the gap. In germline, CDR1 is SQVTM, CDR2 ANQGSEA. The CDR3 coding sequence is TGCAGCGTTGATCGGCGGTTACAAGAGACCCAGTACTTC. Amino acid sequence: CSVDRRLQETQYF.

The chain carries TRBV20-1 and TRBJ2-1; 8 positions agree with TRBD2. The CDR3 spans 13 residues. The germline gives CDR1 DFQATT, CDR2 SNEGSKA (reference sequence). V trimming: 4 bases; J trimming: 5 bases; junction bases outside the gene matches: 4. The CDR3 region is CSANQAGDNEQFF. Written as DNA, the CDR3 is TGCAGTGCTAACCAAGCGGGGGACAATGAGCAGTTCTTC.

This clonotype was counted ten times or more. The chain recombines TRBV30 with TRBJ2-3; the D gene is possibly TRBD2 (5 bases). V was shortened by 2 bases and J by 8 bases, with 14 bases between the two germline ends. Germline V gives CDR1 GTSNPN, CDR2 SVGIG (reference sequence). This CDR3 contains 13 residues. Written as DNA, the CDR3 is TGTGCCTGGAGTAACGCGGGCCCTGGTACGCAGTATTTT. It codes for CAWSNAGPGTQYF.

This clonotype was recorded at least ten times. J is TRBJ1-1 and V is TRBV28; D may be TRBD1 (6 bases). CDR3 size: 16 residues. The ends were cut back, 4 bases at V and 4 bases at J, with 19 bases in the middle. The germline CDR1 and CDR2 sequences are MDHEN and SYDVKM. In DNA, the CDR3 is TGTGCCAGCAGTTCCCCCAACAGGGCGGGAGGCACTGAAGCTTTCTTT. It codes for CASSSPNRAGGTEAFF.

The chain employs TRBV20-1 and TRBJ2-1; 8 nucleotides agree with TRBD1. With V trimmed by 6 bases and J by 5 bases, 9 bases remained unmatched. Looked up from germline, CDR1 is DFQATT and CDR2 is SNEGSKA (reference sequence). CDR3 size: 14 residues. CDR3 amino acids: CSAATGAGNNEQFF. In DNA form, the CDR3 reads TGCAGTGCGGCGACAGGGGCCGGTAACAATGAGCAGTTCTTC.

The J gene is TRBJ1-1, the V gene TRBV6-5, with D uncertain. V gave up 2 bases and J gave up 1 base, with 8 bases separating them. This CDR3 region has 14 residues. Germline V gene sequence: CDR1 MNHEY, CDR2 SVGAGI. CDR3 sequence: CASSYQQRNTEAFF. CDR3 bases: TGTGCCAGCAGTTACCAACAGAGGAACACTGAAGCTTTCTTT.

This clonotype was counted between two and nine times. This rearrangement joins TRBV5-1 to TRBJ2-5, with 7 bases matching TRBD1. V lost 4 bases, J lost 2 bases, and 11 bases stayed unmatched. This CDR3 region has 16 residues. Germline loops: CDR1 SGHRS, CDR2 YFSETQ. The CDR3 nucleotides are TGCGCCAGCAGCCCCCTGACAGGGTTTGAGCAAGAGACCCAGTACTTC. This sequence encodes CASSPLTGFEQETQYF.

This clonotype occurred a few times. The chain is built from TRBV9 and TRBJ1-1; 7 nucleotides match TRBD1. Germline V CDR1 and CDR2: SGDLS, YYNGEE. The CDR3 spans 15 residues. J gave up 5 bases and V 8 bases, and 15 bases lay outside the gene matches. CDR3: CASKADYRGGTEAFF. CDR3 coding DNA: TGTGCCAGTAAAGCCGATTACAGGGGTGGAACTGAAGCTTTCTTT.